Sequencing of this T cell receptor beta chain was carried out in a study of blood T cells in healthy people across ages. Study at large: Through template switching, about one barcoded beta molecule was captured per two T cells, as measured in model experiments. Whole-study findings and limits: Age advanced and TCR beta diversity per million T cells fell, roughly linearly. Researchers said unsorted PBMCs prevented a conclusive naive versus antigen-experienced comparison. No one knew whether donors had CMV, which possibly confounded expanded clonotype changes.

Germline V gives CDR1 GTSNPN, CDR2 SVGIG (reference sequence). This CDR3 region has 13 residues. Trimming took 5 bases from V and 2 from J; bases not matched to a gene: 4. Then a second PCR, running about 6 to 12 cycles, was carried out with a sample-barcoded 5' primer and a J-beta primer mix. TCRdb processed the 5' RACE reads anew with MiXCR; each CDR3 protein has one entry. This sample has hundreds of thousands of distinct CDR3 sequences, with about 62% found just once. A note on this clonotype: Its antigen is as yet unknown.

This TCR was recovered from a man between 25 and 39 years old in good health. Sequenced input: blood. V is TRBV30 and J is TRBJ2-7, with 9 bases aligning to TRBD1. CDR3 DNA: TGTGCCTGGGGGACAGGGATAGCCTACGAGCAGTACTTC. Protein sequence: CAWGTGIAYEQYF.